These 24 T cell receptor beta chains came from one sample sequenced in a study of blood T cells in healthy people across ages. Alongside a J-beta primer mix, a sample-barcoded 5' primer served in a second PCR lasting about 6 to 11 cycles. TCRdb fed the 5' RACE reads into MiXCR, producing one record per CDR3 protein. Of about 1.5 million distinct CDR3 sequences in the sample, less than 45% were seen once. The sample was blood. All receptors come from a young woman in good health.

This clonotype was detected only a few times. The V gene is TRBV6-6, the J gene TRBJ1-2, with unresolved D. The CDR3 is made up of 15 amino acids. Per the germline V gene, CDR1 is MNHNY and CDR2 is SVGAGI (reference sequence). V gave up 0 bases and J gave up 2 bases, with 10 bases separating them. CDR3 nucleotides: TGTGCCAGCAGTTACTCGAACCCGGGGAACTATGGCTACACCTTC. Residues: CASSYSNPGNYGYTF.

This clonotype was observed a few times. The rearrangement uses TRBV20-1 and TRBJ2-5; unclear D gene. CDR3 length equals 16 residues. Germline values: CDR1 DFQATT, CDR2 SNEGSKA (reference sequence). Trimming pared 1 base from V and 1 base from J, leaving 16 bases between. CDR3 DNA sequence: TGCAGTGCTAGAGCCAATGGTATTCGACTCCAAGAGACCCAGTACTTC. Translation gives CSARANGIRLQETQYF.

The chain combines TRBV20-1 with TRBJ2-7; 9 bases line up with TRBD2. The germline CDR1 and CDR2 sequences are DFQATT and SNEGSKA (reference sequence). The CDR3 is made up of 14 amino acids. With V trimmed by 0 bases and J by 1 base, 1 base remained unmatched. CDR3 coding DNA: TGCAGTGCTAGAGATAGCGGGAGTTCCTACGAGCAGTACTTC. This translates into CSARDSGSSYEQYF.

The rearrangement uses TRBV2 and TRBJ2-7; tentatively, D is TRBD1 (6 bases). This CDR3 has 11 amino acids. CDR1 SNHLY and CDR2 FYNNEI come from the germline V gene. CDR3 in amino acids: CAGGRYNEQYF. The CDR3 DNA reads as TGTGCAGGGGGACGTTACAATGAGCAGTACTTC. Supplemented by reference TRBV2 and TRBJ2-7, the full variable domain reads EPEVTQTPSHQVTQMGQEVILRCVPISNHLYFYWYRQILGQKVEFLVSFYNNEISEKSEIFDDQFSVERPDGSNFTLKIRSTKLEDSAMYFCAGGRYNEQYFGPGTRLTVT.

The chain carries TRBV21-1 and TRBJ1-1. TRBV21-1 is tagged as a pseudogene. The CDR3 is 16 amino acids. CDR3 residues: CASSKEGRVMNTEAFF. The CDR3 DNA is TGTGCCAGCAGCAAAGAGGGACGAGTCATGAACACTGAAGCTTTCTTT.

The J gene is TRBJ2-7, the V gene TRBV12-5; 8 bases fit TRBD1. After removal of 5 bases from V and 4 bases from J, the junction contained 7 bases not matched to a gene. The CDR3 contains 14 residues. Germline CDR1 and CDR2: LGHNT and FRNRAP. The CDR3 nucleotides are TGTGCTAGTGGTCTCGGACAGGGAAGGTACGAGCAGTACTTC. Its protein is CASGLGQGRYEQYF.

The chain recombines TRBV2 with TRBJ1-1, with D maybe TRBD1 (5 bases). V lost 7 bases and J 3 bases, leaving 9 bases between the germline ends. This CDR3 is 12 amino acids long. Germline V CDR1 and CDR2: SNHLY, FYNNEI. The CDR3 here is CASMGRYTEAFF. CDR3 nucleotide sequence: TGTGCCAGCATGGGGCGATACACTGAAGCTTTCTTT.

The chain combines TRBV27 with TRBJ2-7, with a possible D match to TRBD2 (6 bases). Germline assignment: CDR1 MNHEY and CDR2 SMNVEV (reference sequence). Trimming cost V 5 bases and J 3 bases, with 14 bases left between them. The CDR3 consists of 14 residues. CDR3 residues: CASSPSLANYEQYF. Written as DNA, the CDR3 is TGTGCCAGCAGTCCGTCTCTAGCGAACTACGAGCAGTACTTC.

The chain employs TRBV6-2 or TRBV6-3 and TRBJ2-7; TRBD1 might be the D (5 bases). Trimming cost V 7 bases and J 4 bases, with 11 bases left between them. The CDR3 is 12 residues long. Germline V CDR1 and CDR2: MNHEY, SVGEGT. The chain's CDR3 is CASKGLRYEQYF. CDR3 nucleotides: TGTGCCAGCAAGGGGTTACGGTACGAGCAGTACTTC.

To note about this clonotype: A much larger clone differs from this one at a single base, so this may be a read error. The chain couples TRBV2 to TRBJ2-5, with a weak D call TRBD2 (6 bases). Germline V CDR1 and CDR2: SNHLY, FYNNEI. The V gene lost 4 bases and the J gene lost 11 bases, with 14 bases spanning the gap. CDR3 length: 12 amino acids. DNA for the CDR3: TGTGCCAGCAGTGGAGCGCTTCGGGAGCAGTACTTC. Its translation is CASSGALREQYF.

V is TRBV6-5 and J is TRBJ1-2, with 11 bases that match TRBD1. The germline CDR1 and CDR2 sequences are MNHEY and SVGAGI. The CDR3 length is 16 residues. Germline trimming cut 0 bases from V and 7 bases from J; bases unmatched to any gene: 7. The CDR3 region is CASSYSTWDRGGGYTF. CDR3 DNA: TGTGCCAGCAGTTACTCGACTTGGGACAGGGGGGGTGGCTACACCTTC.

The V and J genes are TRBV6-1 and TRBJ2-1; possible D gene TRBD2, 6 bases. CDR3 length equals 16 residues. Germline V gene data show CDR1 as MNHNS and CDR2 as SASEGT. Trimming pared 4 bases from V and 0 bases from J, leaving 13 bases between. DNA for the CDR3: TGTGCCAGCAGTGCCTGGGGGAGGAGCTCCTACAATGAGCAGTTCTTC. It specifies CASSAWGRSSYNEQFF.

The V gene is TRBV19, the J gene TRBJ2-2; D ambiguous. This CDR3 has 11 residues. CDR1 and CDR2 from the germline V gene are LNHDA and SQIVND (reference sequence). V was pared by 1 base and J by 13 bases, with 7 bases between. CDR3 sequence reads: CASSIGPGLFF. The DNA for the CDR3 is TGTGCCAGTAGTATAGGGCCGGGGCTGTTTTTT.

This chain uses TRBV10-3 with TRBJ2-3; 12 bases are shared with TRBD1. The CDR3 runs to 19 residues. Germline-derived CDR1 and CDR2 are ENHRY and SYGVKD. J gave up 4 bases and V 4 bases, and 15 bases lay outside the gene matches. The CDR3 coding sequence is TGTGCCATCAGTGTCACCGCTTCCTGGGACAGGGGGCCCTCAGATACGCAGTATTTT. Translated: CAISVTASWDRGPSDTQYF.

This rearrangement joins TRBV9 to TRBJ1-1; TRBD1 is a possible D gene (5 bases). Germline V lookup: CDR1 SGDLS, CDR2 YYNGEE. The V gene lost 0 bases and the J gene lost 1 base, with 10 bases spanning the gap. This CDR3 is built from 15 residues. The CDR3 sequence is CASSVGVTANTEAFF. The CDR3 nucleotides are TGTGCCAGCAGCGTAGGGGTGACAGCGAACACTGAAGCTTTCTTT. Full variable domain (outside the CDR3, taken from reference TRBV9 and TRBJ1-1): DSGVTQTPKHLITATGQRVTLRCSPRSGDLSVYWYQQSLDQGLQFLIQYYNGEERAKGNILERFSAQQFPDLHSELNLSSLELGDSALYFCASSVGVTANTEAFFGQGTRLTVV.

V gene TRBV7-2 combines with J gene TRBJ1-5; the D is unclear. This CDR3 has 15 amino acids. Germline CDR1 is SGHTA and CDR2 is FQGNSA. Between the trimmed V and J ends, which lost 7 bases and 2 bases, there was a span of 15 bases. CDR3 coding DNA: TGTGCCAGCACTGCGACCCTCGGGGGCAATCAGCCCCAGCATTTT. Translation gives CASTATLGGNQPQHF.

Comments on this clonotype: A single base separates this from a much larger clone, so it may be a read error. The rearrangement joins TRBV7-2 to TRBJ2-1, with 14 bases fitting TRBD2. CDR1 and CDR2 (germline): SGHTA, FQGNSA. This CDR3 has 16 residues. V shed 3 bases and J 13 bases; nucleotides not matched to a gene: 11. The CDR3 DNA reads TGTGCCAGCAGCTTCCAGGGACTAGCGGGAGAGGAGACCCAGTTCTTC. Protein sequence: CASSFQGLAGEETQFF.

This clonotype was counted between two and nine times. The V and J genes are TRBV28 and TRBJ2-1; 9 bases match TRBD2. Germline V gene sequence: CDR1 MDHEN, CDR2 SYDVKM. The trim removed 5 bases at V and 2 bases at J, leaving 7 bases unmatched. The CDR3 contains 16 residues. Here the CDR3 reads CASSPLAGSPYNEQFF. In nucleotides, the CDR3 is TGTGCCAGCAGTCCCCTAGCGGGATCCCCCTACAATGAGCAGTTCTTC. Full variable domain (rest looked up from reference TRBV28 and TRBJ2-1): DVKVTQSSRYLVKRTGEKVFLECVQDMDHENMFWYRQDPGLGLRLIYFSYDVKMKEKGDIPEGYSVSREKKERFSLILESASTNQTSMYLCASSPLAGSPYNEQFFGPGTRLTVL.

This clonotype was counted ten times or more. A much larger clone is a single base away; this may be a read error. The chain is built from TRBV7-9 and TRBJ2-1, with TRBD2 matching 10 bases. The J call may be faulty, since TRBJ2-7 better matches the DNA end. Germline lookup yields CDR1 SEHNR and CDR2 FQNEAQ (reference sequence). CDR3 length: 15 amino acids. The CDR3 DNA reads TGTGCCAGCAGCCCTAGCGGGAGCTCCTACAATGAGCAGTACTTC. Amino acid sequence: CASSPSGSSYNEQYF.

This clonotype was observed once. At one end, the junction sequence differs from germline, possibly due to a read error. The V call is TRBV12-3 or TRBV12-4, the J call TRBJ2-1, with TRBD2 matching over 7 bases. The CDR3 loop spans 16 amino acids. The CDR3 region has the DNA TGTGCCAGCAGTCAAGGGCTAGCGGTCTCCTACAATGCGCAGTTCTTC. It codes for CASSQGLAVSYNAQFF.

CDR3 nucleotides: TGCAGTGCTAGCCTCCGGCAGGGAACCGGGGAGCTGTTTTTT. Translated: CSASLRQGTGELFF. The chain employs TRBV20-1 and TRBJ2-2; D is perhaps TRBD1 (5 bases). Germline-derived CDR1 and CDR2 are DFQATT and SNEGSKA (reference sequence). V was pared by 3 bases and J by 5 bases, with 13 bases between. The CDR3 consists of 14 residues.

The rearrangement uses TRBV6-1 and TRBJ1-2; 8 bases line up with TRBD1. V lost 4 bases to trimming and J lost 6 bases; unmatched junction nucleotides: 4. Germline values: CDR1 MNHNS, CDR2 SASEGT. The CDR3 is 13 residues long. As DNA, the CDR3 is TGTGCCAGCAGTGTGGGGACAGGCAATGGCTACACCTTC. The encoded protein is CASSVGTGNGYTF.

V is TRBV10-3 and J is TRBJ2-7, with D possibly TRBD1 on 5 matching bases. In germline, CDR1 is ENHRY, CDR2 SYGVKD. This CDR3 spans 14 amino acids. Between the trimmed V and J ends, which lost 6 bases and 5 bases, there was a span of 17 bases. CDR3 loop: CAIRSTGSSDEQYF. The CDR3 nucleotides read TGTGCCATCAGGTCAACAGGTTCCTCGGACGAGCAGTACTTC.

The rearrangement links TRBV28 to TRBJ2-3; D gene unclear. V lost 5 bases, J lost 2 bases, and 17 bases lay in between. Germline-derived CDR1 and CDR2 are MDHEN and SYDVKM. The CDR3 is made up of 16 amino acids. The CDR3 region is CASSPRTHSSTDTQYF. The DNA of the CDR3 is TGTGCCAGCAGTCCCCGGACCCATTCCTCCACAGATACGCAGTATTTT.